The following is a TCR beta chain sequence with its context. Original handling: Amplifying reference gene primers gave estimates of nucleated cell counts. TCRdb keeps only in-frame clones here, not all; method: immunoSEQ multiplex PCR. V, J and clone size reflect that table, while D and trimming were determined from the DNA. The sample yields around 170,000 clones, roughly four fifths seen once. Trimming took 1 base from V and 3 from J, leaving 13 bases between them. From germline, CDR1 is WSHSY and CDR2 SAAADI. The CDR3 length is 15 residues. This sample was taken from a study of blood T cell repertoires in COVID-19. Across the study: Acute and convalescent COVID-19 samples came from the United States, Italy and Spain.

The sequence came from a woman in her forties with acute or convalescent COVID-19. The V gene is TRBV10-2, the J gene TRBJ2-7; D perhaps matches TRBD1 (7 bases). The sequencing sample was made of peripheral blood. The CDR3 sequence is CASSELQGTVYEQYF. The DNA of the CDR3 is TGCGCCAGCAGTGAGTTACAGGGGACTGTCTACGAGCAGTACTTC.